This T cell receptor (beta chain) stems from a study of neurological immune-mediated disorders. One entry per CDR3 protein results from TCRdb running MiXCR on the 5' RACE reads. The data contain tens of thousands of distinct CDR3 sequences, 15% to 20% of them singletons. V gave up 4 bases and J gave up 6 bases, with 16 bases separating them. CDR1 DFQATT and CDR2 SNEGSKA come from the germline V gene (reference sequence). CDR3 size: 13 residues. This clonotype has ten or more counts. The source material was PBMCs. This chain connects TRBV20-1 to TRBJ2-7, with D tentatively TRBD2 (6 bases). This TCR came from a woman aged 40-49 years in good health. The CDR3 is CSAIVPGGTEQYF. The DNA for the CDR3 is TGCAGTGCTATAGTCCCCGGAGGGACCGAGCAGTACTTC.